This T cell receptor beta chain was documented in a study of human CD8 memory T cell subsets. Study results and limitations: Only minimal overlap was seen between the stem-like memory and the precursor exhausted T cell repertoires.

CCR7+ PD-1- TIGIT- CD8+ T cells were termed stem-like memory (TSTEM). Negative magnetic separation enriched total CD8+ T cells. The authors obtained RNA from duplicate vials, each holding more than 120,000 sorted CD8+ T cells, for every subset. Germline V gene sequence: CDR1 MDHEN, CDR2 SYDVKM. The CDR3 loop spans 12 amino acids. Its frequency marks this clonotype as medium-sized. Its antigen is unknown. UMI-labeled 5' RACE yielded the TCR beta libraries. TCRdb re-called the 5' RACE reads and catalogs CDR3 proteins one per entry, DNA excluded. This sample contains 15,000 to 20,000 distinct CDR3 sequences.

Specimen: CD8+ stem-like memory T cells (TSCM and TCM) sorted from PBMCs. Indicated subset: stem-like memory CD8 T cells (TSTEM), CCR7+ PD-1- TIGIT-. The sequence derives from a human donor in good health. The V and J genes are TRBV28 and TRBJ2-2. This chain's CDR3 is CASSLGTGELFF.